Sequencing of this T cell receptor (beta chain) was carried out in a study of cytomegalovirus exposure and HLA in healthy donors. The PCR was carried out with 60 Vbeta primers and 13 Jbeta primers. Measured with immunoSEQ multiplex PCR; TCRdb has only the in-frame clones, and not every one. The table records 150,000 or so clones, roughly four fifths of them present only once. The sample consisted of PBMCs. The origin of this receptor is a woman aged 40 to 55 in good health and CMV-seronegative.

The CDR3 loop is CAISGQGALTEAFF. The CDR3 nucleotides are TGTGCCATCTCGGGACAGGGGGCCCTCACTGAAGCTTTCTTT. The rearrangement uses TRBV6-1 and TRBJ1-1, with TRBD1 matching 12 bases. Germline V gives CDR1 MNHNS, CDR2 SASEGT. The CDR3 sequence is 14 residues long. J lost 4 bases, V lost 10 bases, and 7 bases had no gene match.